Listed below are T cell receptor beta chains from one sample, sequenced in a study of technical replicates of blood from several donors. TCRdb's table, derived via immunoSEQ multiplex PCR, lists solely in-frame clones and lacks some. The sample shows 65,000 to 90,000 clones, 93% of them seen only once. Sequencing was done on a sample of T cells isolated from PBMCs. Receptors were obtained from a human donor in good health. Each CDR3 is given with its conserved first and last residue. The order of the fields is D gene, CDR3 length, J gene, V gene, clone size, CDR3 DNA, CDR3 protein. The D gene is left open where the match is weak. Rows may omit the clone size; those that give it use once, few, many or a size class.

TRBD2 | 15 | TRBJ2-7 | TRBV7-9 | NA | TGTGCCAGCAGCGCTTTTGGGCGGGGGGGCTACGAGCAGTACTTC | CASSAFGRGGYEQYF
NA | 20 | TRBJ1-3 | TRBV23-1 | NA | TGCGCCAGCAGTCAACGCGGGCAGTCGAGCGAGCGCTTCTCTGGAAACACCATATATTTT | CASSQRGQSSERFSGNTIYF
NA | 15 | TRBJ2-7 | TRBV6-1 | NA | TGTGCCAGCAGTGAAAGACTGGCGGAATCCTACGAGCAGTACTTC | CASSERLAESYEQYF
TRBD2 | 16 | TRBJ2-7 | TRBV18 | NA | TGTGCCAGCTCACCATACTCCGGGACTAGCGTTTACGAGCAGTACTTC | CASSPYSGTSVYEQYF
NA | 13 | TRBJ1-6 | TRBV27 | NA | TGTGCCAGCAGTCCCGCCTATAATTCACCCCTCCACTTT | CASSPAYNSPLHF
NA | 14 | TRBJ1-6 | TRBV11-3 | NA | TGTGCCAGCAGACAGACAGATGGGAATTCACCCCTCCACTTT | CASRQTDGNSPLHF
TRBD2 | 16 | TRBJ2-1 | TRBV10-3 | once | TGTGCCATCAGTGAGTCGTCGAGATCTAGCGGGAGTCCGCAGTTCTTC | CAISESSRSSGSPQFF
NA | 15 | TRBJ1-4 | TRBV6-1 | once | TGTGCCAGCAGTGAGATTGGGGGCGGCAATGAAAAACTGTTTTTT | CASSEIGGGNEKLFF
NA | 13 | TRBJ1-1 | TRBV28 | NA | TGTGCCAGCAGACCGGACCTGGGACACGGAGCTTTCTTT | CASRPDLGHGAFF
NA | 15 | TRBJ2-1 | TRBV5-1 | NA | TGCGCCAGCAGCTCAGCGGAGGGCTCCTACAATGAGCAGTTCTTC | CASSSAEGSYNEQFF
TRBD1 | 14 | TRBJ1-1 | TRBV25-1 | NA | TGTGCCAGCAGTGAGACAGGGGGGATAGCTGAAGCTTTCTTT | CASSETGGIAEAFF
TRBD1 | 15 | TRBJ1-5 | TRBV18 | NA | TGTGCCAGCTCACCCACAGGGGACAGCAATCAGCCCCAGCATTTT | CASSPTGDSNQPQHF
NA | 17 | TRBJ1-5 | TRBV7-9 | once | TGTGCCAGCAGTTCTTGGGGGGGAGCTTATAGCAATCAGCCCCAGCATTTT | CASSSWGGAYSNQPQHF
TRBD2 | 13 | TRBJ2-1 | TRBV29-1 | NA | TGCAGCCATACTAGCGGGAGGGCCAATGAGCAGTTCTTC | CSHTSGRANEQFF
NA | 11 | TRBJ2-5 | TRBV5-1 | NA | TGCGCCAGCAGCTTCGGGGAGACCCAGTACTTC | CASSFGETQYF
TRBD2 | 12 | TRBJ2-7 | TRBV5-1 | NA | TGCGCCAGCAGCTCGGGGGGGGCCGAGCAGTACTTC | CASSSGGAEQYF
NA | 13 | TRBJ1-3 | TRBV6-6 | NA | TGTGCCACTACCGGGGACCCGGGGGGCACCATATATTTT | CATTGDPGGTIYF
NA | 16 | TRBJ1-4 | TRBV4-1 | NA | TGCGCCAGCAGCCACGTCACGGGCGGGCAGGGGGAAAAACTGTTTTTT | CASSHVTGGQGEKLFF
NA | 16 | TRBJ2-7 | TRBV29-1 | NA | TGCAGCGTTGAATACTGGCGCGGGGGCATCTCCTACGAGCAGTACTTC | CSVEYWRGGISYEQYF
NA | 13 | TRBJ1-2 | TRBV9 | once | TGTGCCAGCCGCCAAGGGGTAGCGGGTGGCTACACCTTC | CASRQGVAGGYTF
TRBD2 | 16 | TRBJ2-3 | TRBV7-9 | NA | TGTGCCAGCAGCCTACGGACTAGCGGGGATACAGATACGCAGTATTTT | CASSLRTSGDTDTQYF
TRBD1 | 14 | TRBJ2-5 | TRBV11-3 | NA | TGTGCCAGCAGCCGGGACAGTCGACAAGAGACCCAGTACTTC | CASSRDSRQETQYF
NA | 15 | TRBJ2-7 | TRBV5-1 | once | TGCGCCAGCAGCTTGGGTGGGGGGACCTCCTACGAGCAGTACTTC | CASSLGGGTSYEQYF
TRBD1 | 14 | TRBJ1-2 | TRBV19 | NA | TGTGCCAGTAGGGCAGGACAGGGGCGCGATGGCTACACCTTC | CASRAGQGRDGYTF
NA | 13 | TRBJ1-3 | TRBV28 | NA | TGTGCCAGCGGAGGCGGTGCAGGAAACACCATATATTTT | CASGGGAGNTIYF
NA | 14 | TRBJ1-1 | TRBV4-1 | NA | TGCGCCAGCAGCCACCGGGATTCGAACACTGAAGCTTTCTTT | CASSHRDSNTEAFF
NA | 12 | TRBJ2-7 | TRBV5-1 | NA | TGCGCCAGCAGCTTGGACCCGCGAGAGCAGTACTTC | CASSLDPREQYF
TRBD2 | 13 | TRBJ2-7 | TRBV5-1 | NA | TGCGCCAGCAGGTTGGGACTAGCGTTCGAGCAGTACTTC | CASRLGLAFEQYF
TRBD1 | 19 | TRBJ1-2 | TRBV12-5 | NA | TGTGCTAGTGGTTTGGCCGCCGGGACAGGGGGCGCAAAGAGCTATGGCTACACCTTC | CASGLAAGTGGAKSYGYTF
TRBD2 | 15 | TRBJ2-7 | TRBV10-2 | few | TGCGCCACTCACTACACCGGGGGGGGAGGGCGCGAGCAGTACTTC | CATHYTGGGGREQYF
NA | 12 | TRBJ2-1 | TRBV5-1 | NA | TGCGCCAGCAGCTCAGTCCCCCATGAGCAGTTCTTC | CASSSVPHEQFF
NA | 15 | TRBJ2-3 | TRBV4-1 | NA | TGCGCCAGCAGCCAAGTATTCTCTAGCACAGATACGCAGTATTTT | CASSQVFSSTDTQYF
TRBD1 | 14 | TRBJ1-4 | TRBV29-1 | NA | TGCAGCGTTCGTACCGGGACAGGGGATGAAAAACTGTTTTTT | CSVRTGTGDEKLFF
TRBD1 | 16 | TRBJ1-2 | TRBV7-8 | NA | TGTGCCAGCAGCTCCCCGGGGACAGAAGTAAACTATGGCTACACCTTC | CASSSPGTEVNYGYTF
NA | 15 | TRBJ1-2 | TRBV5-8 | NA | TGTGCCAGCAGCTTGAGCGGGCTTGGGCGAGAAGGCTACACCTTC | CASSLSGLGREGYTF
TRBD2 | 16 | TRBJ2-7 | TRBV28 | NA | TGTGCCAGCAGTTTTAGGACTAGCGGGGATACCTACGAGCAGTACTTC | CASSFRTSGDTYEQYF
NA | 14 | TRBJ2-1 | TRBV7-6 | NA | TGTGCCAGCAGCTCGGGTTGGAGGAACAATGAGCAGTTCTTC | CASSSGWRNNEQFF
TRBD1 | 14 | TRBJ1-2 | TRBV5-6 | NA | TGTGCCAGCAGCCCAGACAGGGGGCATGATGGCTACACCTTC | CASSPDRGHDGYTF
NA | 10 | TRBJ1-1 | TRBV19 | few | TGTGCCAGTAGTGCAGGGGCGACTTTCTTT | CASSAGATFF
NA | 18 | TRBJ1-5 | TRBV5-8 | NA | TGTGCCAGCAGCTTGGCGGGGGTGGGGAGTAGAGGCAATCAGCCCCAGCATTTT | CASSLAGVGSRGNQPQHF
NA | 15 | TRBJ2-7 | TRBV28 | NA | TGTGCCAGCAGTTTAGTCACGCGGGTTCTCTACGAGCAGTACTTC | CASSLVTRVLYEQYF
NA | 14 | TRBJ1-5 | TRBV28 | NA | TGTGCCAGCAGTTTGGGCCATAGCAATCAGCCCCAGCATTTT | CASSLGHSNQPQHF
TRBD2 | 17 | TRBJ2-3 | TRBV11-3 | NA | TGTGCCAGCAGCTTAGAGGGTTGGGGGGGAAGCACAGATACGCAGTATTTT | CASSLEGWGGSTDTQYF
TRBD1 | 14 | TRBJ2-5 | TRBV5-1 | once | TGCGCCAGCAGCTTGCAGGGGGCGGGTGAGACCCAGTACTTC | CASSLQGAGETQYF
TRBD2 | 14 | TRBJ2-1 | TRBV5-1 | NA | TGCGCCAGCGTTTCGGGGGAGGGATACAATGAGCAGTTCTTC | CASVSGEGYNEQFF
NA | 14 | TRBJ2-1 | TRBV6-5 | NA | TGTGCCAGCAGTTACCGACTAGGGTACAATGAGCAGTTCTTC | CASSYRLGYNEQFF
NA | 14 | TRBJ1-2 | TRBV6-5 | NA | TGTGCCAGCAGTTGGGGGGGGCTCGGCTATGGCTACACCTTC | CASSWGGLGYGYTF
TRBD1 | 17 | TRBJ1-5 | TRBV7-9 | NA | TGTGCCAGCAGCTCCCCGCCCGGGACAGGGGGCAATCAGCCCCAGCATTTT | CASSSPPGTGGNQPQHF
NA | 16 | TRBJ1-1 | TRBV5-5 | NA | TGTGCCAGCAGCTACCCGACGCGAACGGGGGGCACTGAAGCTTTCTTT | CASSYPTRTGGTEAFF
NA | 13 | TRBJ2-1 | TRBV12-5 | NA | TGTGCTACTACATGGGCTAGCGACAATGAGCAGTTCTTC | CATTWASDNEQFF